The T cell receptor (beta chain) under discussion was sequenced for a study of Graves' ophthalmopathy and Graves' hyperthyroidism. For repertoire sequencing, the TCR beta CDR3 regions were amplified from RNA transcripts. After a first-round RT-PCR with HTBI primers, a second-round multiplex PCR was run. Using its own MiXCR run on the multiplex PCR reads, TCRdb lists one record per CDR3 protein. Of 300,000 to 400,000 distinct CDR3 sequences listed, roughly 17% were seen once; the top ten hold 2.4%. Study conclusions and caveats: Among expanded thyroid clonotypes above 0.001 frequency, most also occurred in blood. Progression of ophthalmopathy was predicted by the model with roughly 65% sensitivity and under 75% specificity.

Diagnoses were established from clinical symptoms, serum thyroxine, TRAb, thyroid ultrasound and orbital computed tomography. Isolation of PBMCs was performed using over 8.5 ml of fresh peripheral blood. V trimming: 0 bases; J trimming: 0 bases; junction bases outside the gene matches: 4. The germline V gene has CDR1 DFQATT and CDR2 SNEGSKA (reference sequence). There are 15 residues in the CDR3. This clonotype was picked up many times. The antigen remains unidentified. Specimen: peripheral blood. This receptor was taken from an adult woman with stable Graves' hyperthyroidism. The chain uses TRBV20-1 and TRBJ2-7, with 8 nucleotides matching TRBD2. The CDR3 coding sequence is TGCAGTGCTAGAGATCCGAGCGGGAGCTCCTACGAGCAGTACTTC. Residues: CSARDPSGSSYEQYF.